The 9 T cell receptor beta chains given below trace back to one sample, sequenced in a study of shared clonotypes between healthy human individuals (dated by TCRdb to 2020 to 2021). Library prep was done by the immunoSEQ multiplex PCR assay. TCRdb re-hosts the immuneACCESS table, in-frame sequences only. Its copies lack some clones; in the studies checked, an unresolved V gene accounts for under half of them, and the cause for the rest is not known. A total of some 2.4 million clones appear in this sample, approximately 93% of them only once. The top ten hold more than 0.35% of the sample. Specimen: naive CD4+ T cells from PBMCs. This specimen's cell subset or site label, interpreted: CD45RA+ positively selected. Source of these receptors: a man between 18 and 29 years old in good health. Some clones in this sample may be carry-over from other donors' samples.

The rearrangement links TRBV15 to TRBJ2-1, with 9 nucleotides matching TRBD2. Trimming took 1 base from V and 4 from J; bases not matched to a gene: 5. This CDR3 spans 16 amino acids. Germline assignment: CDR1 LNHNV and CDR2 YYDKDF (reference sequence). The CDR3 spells CATSRVRLAEYNEQFF. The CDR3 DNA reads TGTGCCACCAGCAGAGTCCGACTAGCGGAGTACAATGAGCAGTTCTTC.

This CDR3 is CSARGRSQETQYF. The DNA for the CDR3 is TGCAGCGCGAGGGGGCGTTCCCAAGAGACCCAGTACTTC. The J gene is TRBJ2-5, the V gene TRBV29-1, with 7 nucleotides matching TRBD1. The trim removed 7 bases at V and 1 base at J, leaving 6 bases unmatched. The length of the CDR3 is 13 residues. Germline CDR1 SQVTM, CDR2 ANQGSEA.

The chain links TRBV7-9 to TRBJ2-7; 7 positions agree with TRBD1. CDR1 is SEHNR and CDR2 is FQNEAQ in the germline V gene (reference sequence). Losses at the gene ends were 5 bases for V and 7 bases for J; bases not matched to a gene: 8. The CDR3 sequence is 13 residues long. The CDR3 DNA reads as TGTGCCAGCAGCCACCAACCCAGGGGGGAGCAGTACTTC. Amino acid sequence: CASSHQPRGEQYF.

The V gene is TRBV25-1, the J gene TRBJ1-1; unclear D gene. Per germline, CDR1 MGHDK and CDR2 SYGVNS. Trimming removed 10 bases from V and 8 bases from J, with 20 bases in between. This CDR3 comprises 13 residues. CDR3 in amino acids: CATTKSKGGEAFF. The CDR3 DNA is TGTGCCACCACAAAATCAAAGGGTGGGGAAGCTTTCTTT.

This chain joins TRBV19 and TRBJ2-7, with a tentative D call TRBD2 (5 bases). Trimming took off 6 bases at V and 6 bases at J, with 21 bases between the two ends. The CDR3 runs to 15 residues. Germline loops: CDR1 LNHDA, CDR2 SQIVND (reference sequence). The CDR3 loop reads CASSSTQLVSGEQYF. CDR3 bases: TGTGCCAGTAGCTCCACTCAGCTAGTAAGCGGCGAGCAGTACTTC.

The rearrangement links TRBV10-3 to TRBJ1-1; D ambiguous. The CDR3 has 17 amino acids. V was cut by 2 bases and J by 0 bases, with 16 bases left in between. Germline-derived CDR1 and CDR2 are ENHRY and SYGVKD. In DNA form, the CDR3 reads TGTGCCATCAGTGAGACGTCAGGTGGAACCTTGAACACTGAAGCTTTCTTT. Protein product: CAISETSGGTLNTEAFF.

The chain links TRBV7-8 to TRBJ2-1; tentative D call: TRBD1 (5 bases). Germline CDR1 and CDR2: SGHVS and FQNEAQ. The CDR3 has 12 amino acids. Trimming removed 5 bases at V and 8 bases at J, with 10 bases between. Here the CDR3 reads CASSPVGDEQFF. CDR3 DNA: TGTGCCAGCAGCCCTGTAGGGGATGAGCAGTTCTTC.

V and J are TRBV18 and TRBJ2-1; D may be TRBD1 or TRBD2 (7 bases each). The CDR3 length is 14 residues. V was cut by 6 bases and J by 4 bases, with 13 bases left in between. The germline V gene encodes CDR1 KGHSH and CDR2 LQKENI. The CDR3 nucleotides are TGTGCCAGCTCCGGGGGGACAGTATACAATGAGCAGTTCTTC. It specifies CASSGGTVYNEQFF.

Written as DNA, the CDR3 is TGTGCCAGTAGTTTCTACAATGAGCAGTTCTTC. Translation: CASSFYNEQFF. The chain recombines TRBV19 with TRBJ2-1; D remains unclear. The germline V gene has CDR1 LNHDA and CDR2 SQIVND (reference sequence). The CDR3 covers 11 residues. The ends were cut back, 5 bases at V and 3 bases at J, with 2 bases in the middle.